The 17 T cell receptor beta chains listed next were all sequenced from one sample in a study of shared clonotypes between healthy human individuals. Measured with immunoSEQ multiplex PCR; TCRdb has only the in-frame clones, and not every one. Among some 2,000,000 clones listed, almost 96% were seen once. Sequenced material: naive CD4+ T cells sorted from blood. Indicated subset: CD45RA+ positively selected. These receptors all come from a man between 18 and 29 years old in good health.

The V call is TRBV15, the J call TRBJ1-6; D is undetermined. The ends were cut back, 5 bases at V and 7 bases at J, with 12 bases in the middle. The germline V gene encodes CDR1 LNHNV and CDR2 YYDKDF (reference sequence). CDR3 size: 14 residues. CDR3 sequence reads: CATSGVVGNSPLHF. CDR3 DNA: TGTGCCACCAGCGGGGTGGTCGGGAATTCACCCCTCCACTTT.

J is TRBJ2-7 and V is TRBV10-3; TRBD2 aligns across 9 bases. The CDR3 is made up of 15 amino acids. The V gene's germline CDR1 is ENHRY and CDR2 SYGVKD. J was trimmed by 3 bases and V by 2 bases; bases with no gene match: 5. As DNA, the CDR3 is TGTGCCATCAGTGAGGGGGGACTAGCCAACTACGAGCAGTACTTC. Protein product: CAISEGGLANYEQYF.

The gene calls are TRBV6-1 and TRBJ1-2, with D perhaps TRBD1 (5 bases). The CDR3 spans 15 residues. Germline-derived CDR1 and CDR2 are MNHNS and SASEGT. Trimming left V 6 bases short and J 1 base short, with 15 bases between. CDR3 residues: CASSGTGTSNYGYTF. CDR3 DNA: TGTGCCAGCAGCGGAACCGGGACGAGTAACTATGGCTACACCTTC.

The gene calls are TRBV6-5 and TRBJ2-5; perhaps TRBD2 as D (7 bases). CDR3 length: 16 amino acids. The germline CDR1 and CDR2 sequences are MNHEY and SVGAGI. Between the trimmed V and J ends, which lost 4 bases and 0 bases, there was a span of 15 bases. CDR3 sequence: CASSWGGQSNQETQYF. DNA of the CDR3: TGTGCCAGCAGTTGGGGGGGCCAGAGTAACCAAGAGACCCAGTACTTC.

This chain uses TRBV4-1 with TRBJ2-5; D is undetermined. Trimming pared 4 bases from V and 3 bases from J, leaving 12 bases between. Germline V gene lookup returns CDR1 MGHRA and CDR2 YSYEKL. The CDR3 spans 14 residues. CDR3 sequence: CASSLRTREETQYF. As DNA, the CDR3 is TGCGCCAGCAGCCTCCGGACCCGAGAAGAGACCCAGTACTTC.

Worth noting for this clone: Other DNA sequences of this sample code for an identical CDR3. The CDR3 sequence: CATSRDRGDTQYF. The CDR3 DNA is TGTGCCACCAGCAGAGATCGTGGAGATACGCAGTATTTT. The chain uses TRBV15 and TRBJ2-3, with D hard to call. Trimming took 0 bases from V and 5 from J, leaving 6 bases between them. The CDR3 runs 13 residues. The V gene's germline CDR1 is LNHNV and CDR2 YYDKDF (reference sequence).

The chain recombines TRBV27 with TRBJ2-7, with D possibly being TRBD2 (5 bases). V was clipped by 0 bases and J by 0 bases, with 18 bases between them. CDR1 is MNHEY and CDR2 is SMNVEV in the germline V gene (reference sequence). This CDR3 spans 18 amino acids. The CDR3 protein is CASSLSRVRTPGSYEQYF. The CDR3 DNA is TGTGCCAGCAGTTTATCGAGGGTGAGAACCCCGGGCTCCTACGAGCAGTACTTC.

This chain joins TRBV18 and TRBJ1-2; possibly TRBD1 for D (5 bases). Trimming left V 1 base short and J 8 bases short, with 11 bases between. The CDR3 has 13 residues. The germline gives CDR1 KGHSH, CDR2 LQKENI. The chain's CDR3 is CASSPQGNWGYTF. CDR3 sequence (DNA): TGTGCCAGCTCACCACAGGGGAATTGGGGCTACACCTTC.

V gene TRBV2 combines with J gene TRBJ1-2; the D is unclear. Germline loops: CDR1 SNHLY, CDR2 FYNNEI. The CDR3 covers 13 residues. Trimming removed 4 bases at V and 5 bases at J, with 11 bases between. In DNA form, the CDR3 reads TGTGCCAGCAGTGTTGGTCAGAAGTATGGCTACACCTTC. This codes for CASSVGQKYGYTF.

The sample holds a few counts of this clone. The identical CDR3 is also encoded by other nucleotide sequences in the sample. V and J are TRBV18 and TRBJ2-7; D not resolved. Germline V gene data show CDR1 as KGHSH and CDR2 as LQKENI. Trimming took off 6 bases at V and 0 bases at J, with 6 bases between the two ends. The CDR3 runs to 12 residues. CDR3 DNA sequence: TGTGCCAGCTCTCCGAGCTCCTACGAGCAGTACTTC. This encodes CASSPSSYEQYF.

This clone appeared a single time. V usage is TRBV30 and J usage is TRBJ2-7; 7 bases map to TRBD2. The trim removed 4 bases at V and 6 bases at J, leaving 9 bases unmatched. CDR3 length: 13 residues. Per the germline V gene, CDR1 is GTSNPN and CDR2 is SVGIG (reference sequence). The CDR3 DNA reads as TGTGCCTGGAATTACCGGACTAGTGGCGAGCAGTACTTC. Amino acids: CAWNYRTSGEQYF.

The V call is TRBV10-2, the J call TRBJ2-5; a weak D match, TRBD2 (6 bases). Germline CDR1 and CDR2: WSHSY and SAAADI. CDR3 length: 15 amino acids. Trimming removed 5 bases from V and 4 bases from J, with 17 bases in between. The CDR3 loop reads CASSSGQNPGETQYF. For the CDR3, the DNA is TGCGCCAGCAGTAGCGGGCAGAACCCTGGAGAGACCCAGTACTTC.

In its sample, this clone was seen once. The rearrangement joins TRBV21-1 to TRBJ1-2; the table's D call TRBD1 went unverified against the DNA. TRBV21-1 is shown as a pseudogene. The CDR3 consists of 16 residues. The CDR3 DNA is TGTGCCAGCAGCCTTCTACCAGGGTCCCCTAACTATGGCTACACCTTC. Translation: CASSLLPGSPNYGYTF.

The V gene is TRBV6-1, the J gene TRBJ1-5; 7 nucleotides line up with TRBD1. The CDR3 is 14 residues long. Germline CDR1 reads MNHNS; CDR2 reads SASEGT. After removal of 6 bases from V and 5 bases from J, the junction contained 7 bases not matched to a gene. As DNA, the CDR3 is TGTGCCAGCAGCGGAGAAGGGGGCTATCAGCCCCAGCATTTT. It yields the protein CASSGEGGYQPQHF.

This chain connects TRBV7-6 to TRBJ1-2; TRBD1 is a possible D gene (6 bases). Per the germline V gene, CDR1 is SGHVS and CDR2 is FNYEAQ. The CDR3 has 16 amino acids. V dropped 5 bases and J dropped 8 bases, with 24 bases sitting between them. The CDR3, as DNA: TGTGCCAGCAGCGCCACGGCCACGGAAGGGACAAAGGGCTACACCTTC. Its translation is CASSATATEGTKGYTF.

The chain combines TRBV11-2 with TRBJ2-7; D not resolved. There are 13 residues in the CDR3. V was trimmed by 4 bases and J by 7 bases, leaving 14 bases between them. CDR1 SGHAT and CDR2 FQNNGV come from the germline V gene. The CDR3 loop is CASSSHSSWEQYF. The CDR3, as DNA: TGTGCCAGCAGCTCTCATTCGTCTTGGGAGCAGTACTTC. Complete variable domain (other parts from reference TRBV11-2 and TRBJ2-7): EAGVAQSPRYKIIEKRQSVAFWCNPISGHATLYWYQQILGQGPKLLIQFQNNGVVDDSQLPKDRFSAERLKGVDSTLKIQPAKLEDSAVYLCASSSHSSWEQYFGPGTRLTVT.

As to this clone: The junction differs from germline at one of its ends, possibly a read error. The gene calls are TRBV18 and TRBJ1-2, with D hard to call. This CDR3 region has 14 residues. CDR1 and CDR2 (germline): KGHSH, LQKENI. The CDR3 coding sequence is TGTGCCAGCTCCCCACGGCAGGCCGCCTATGGCTACACCTTC. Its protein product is CASSPRQAAYGYTF.